Here is one T cell receptor (beta chain) with its context. The sample comes from a study of blood T cell repertoires in COVID-19. Study in general: COVID-19 samples, acute and convalescent, were from the United States, Italy and Spain. In each case, the material was cDNA or gDNA derived from T cells, B-cell-depleted T cells, or PBMCs.

Per the authors' pipeline: Using reference gene primer amplification, nucleated cell counts were estimated. Data came from immunoSEQ multiplex PCR; TCRdb stores just in-frame clones and leaves some out. The V and J calls and clone size were taken over from that table, and D and trimming were inferred from the DNA. Seen here are approximately 210,000 clones, about nine tenths observed once, and the top ten hold under 5.5%. With 2 bases removed from V and 3 bases from J, the gap between germline ends came to 13 bases. Germline CDR1 and CDR2: SGHAT and FQNNGV. The CDR3 loop spans 15 amino acids. Sequenced material: peripheral blood. The receptor was derived from a woman aged 40 to 50 with acute or convalescent COVID-19. The chain employs TRBV11-2 and TRBJ1-1; a possible D gene is TRBD1 (6 bases). The CDR3 sequence is CASSLYRDGYTEAFF. The DNA of the CDR3 is TGTGCCAGCAGCTTATACAGGGACGGCTACACTGAAGCTTTCTTT. Drawing the rest from reference TRBV11-2 and TRBJ1-1, the complete variable domain is EAGVAQSPRYKIIEKRQSVAFWCNPISGHATLYWYQQILGQGPKLLIQFQNNGVVDDSQLPKDRFSAERLKGVDSTLKIQPAKLEDSAVYLCASSLYRDGYTEAFFGQGTRLTVV.